A single sample gave rise to the 12 T cell receptor beta chains below, sequenced in a study of cytomegalovirus exposure and HLA in healthy donors. 60 Vbeta and 13 Jbeta primers were used in PCR. Assay: immunoSEQ multiplex PCR; the TCRdb copy retains only in-frame clones and omits some. The sample yields 150,000 to 200,000 clones, more than 60% seen once. Sequencing used PBMCs. The receptors were gathered from a human donor in good health.

CDR3 nucleotide sequence: TGCGCCAGCAGCTTGGTTATGGGCAGCTCGAACACCGGGGAGCTGTTTTTT. As protein: CASSLVMGSSNTGELFF. The chain combines TRBV5-1 with TRBJ2-2; D is unclear. Germline lookup yields CDR1 SGHRS and CDR2 YFSETQ. V shed 0 bases and J shed 0 bases, with 12 bases lying between them. This CDR3 has 17 residues.

This clone was detected a few times. V is TRBV7-3 and J is TRBJ2-7; weak D call: TRBD2 (7 bases). This CDR3 contains 15 residues. The ends were cut back, 1 base at V and 3 bases at J, with 13 bases in the middle. Germline V CDR1 and CDR2: SGHTA, FQGTGA. The CDR3 coding sequence is TGTGCCAGCAGCTTAATGGGGGGGGCGGGCTACGAGCAGTACTTC. It codes for CASSLMGGAGYEQYF.

V and J are TRBV5-6 and TRBJ1-4; 8 nucleotides match TRBD1. The CDR3 covers 17 residues. Unmatched junction bases numbered 14, after V lost 3 bases and J lost 7 bases. Germline CDR1 SGHDT, CDR2 YYEEEE. The CDR3 coding sequence is TGTGCCAGCAGCTCCCTAGTCGACAGGGGCAGGGGTGAAAAACTGTTTTTT. Its translation: CASSSLVDRGRGEKLFF.

The chain has TRBV6-5 and TRBJ2-7, with D maybe TRBD1 (7 bases). V gave up 8 bases and J gave up 2 bases, with 10 bases separating them. Germline CDR1 MNHEY, CDR2 SVGAGI. This CDR3 comprises 12 residues. The CDR3 DNA sequence: TGTGCCAGCGGAGGGACAGCCTACGAGCAGTACTTC. Translated, it gives CASGGTAYEQYF.

V is TRBV27 and J is TRBJ2-7; possible D gene TRBD2, 5 bases. The V gene lost 6 bases and the J gene lost 2 bases, with 20 bases spanning the gap. The length of the CDR3 is 16 residues. The V gene's germline CDR1 is MNHEY and CDR2 SMNVEV (reference sequence). This CDR3 reads CASSPGLPTGTYEQYF. CDR3 nucleotide sequence: TGTGCCAGCAGCCCCGGACTGCCCACTGGGACCTACGAGCAGTACTTC.

The genes are TRBV5-1 and TRBJ1-1; TRBD1 might be the D (5 bases). V lost 1 base to trimming and J lost 3 bases, with 10 bases between them. This CDR3 has 14 residues. Germline-derived CDR1 and CDR2 are SGHRS and YFSETQ. The chain's CDR3 is CASSLTGGDTEAFF. CDR3 bases: TGCGCCAGCAGCTTGACAGGCGGGGACACTGAAGCTTTCTTT.

This clone has ten or more counts. Here the CDR3 DNA reads TGCGCCAGCAGCCGAGGACAGGGCTCCAAGAACACTGAAGCTTTCTTT. Translation: CASSRGQGSKNTEAFF. This sequence joins TRBV4-1 and TRBJ1-1; 8 bases line up with TRBD1. Unmatched junction bases numbered 8, after V lost 4 bases and J lost 1 base. Germline V gene sequence: CDR1 MGHRA, CDR2 YSYEKL. The CDR3 spans 16 residues.

This sequence joins TRBV10-3 and TRBJ1-1; TRBD1 agrees at 7 bases. The junction had 2 bases not matched to a gene; V was cut back by 0 bases and J by 7 bases. CDR3 length: 13 amino acids. The germline V gene encodes CDR1 ENHRY and CDR2 SYGVKD. As DNA, the CDR3 is TGTGCCATCAGTGAGTCGACAGGGTATGAAGCTTTCTTT. Residues: CAISESTGYEAFF.

CDR3 nucleotide sequence: TGTGCCAGCAGCTTAGATGCGGGTAAAGCTTTCTTT. Protein: CASSLDAGKAFF. This chain links TRBV7-8 with TRBJ1-1; D ambiguous. The CDR3 is 12 residues long. Trimming removed 1 base from V and 9 bases from J, with 9 bases in between. CDR1 SGHVS and CDR2 FQNEAQ come from the germline V gene.

This clone has just a few counts. This sequence joins TRBV5-1 and TRBJ1-3; a weak D match, TRBD1 (6 bases). CDR3 length: 15 amino acids. Trimming removed 0 bases from V and 3 bases from J, with 10 bases in between. Germline lookup yields CDR1 SGHRS and CDR2 YFSETQ. The CDR3 DNA reads TGCGCCAGCAGCTTGGACGGCAGGGGTGGAAACACCATATATTTT. Amino acids: CASSLDGRGGNTIYF.

The V call is TRBV9, the J call TRBJ2-1; possibly TRBD1 for D (6 bases). CDR3 size: 14 residues. Germline CDR1 is SGDLS and CDR2 is YYNGEE. V was clipped by 4 bases and J by 4 bases, with 12 bases between them. The CDR3 sequence: CASSPGTYYNEQFF. In DNA, the CDR3 is TGTGCCAGCAGCCCAGGGACATATTACAATGAGCAGTTCTTC.

This clone counts as medium-sized. Here the CDR3 DNA reads TGCGCCAGCAGCGGGAGGGGCTGGCGGGGGGGAGACAATGAGCAGTTCTTC. Translation gives CASSGRGWRGGDNEQFF. The chain links TRBV4-1 to TRBJ2-1, with 9 bases that match TRBD2. J gave up 5 bases and V 5 bases, and 13 bases lay outside the gene matches. This CDR3 is built from 17 residues. Germline CDR1 MGHRA, CDR2 YSYEKL.